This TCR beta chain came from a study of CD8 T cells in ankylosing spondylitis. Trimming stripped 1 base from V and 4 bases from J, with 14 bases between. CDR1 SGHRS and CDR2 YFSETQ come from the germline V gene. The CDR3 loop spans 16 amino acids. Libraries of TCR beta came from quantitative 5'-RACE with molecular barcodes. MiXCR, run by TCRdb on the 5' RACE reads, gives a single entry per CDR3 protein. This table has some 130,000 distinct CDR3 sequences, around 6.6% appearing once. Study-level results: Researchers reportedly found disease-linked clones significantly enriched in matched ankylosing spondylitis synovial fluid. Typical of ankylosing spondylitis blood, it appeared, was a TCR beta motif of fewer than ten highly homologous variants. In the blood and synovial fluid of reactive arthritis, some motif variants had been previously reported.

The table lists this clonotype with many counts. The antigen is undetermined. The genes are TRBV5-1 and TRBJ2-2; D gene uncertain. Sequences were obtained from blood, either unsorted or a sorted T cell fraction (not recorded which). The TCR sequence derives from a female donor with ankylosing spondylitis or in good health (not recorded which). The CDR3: CASSLMQSRRTGELFF. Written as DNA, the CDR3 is TGCGCCAGCAGCTTGATGCAGTCCAGGCGCACCGGGGAGCTGTTTTTT.